Listed below are T cell receptor beta chains from one sample, sequenced in a study of regulatory dendritic cells for organ transplantation. The antigens of these receptors remain unknown. Using immunoSEQ multiplex PCR, the repertoire was profiled, and TCRdb retains in-frame clones only, with some absent. Here the sample spans about 10,000 clones, about three fifths being singletons. The sample taken for sequencing was naive CD4+ T cells from blood cultured with dendritic cells. These receptors all stem from a human donor in good health. The CDR3 runs from the conserved cysteine through the conserved F or W. The D gene is left open where the match is weak. Size values are once, few and many counts, or a class for expanded clones, and some rows have none.

clone_size,d_call,v_call,j_call,cdr3_aa,cdr3_nt
NA,NA,TRBV2,TRBJ1-1,CASSAQVNTEAFF,TGTGCCAGCAGTGCGCAGGTGAACACTGAAGCTTTCTTT
NA,TRBD1,TRBV5-6,TRBJ2-5,CASSLYRGQQETQYF,TGTGCCAGCAGCCTTTACAGGGGGCAGCAAGAGACCCAGTACTTC
few,TRBD2,TRBV11-2,TRBJ2-1,CASSLAGLAGAEQFF,TGTGCCAGCAGCTTAGCTGGACTAGCGGGGGCTGAGCAGTTCTTC
few,TRBD2,TRBV4-2,TRBJ2-2,CASSQDPLAGVNTGELFF,TGTGCCAGCAGCCAAGATCCCCTAGCGGGGGTCAACACCGGGGAGCTGTTTTTT
few,TRBD1,TRBV7-9,TRBJ1-2,CASSLDWLDRDGYTF,TGTGCCAGCAGCTTAGATTGGTTGGACAGGGATGGCTACACCTTC
NA,TRBD1,TRBV2,TRBJ1-2,CASSEVGQGFYGYTF,TGTGCCAGCAGTGAGGTGGGACAGGGGTTCTATGGCTACACCTTC
NA,NA,TRBV5-1,TRBJ1-4,CASSLGRGNEKLFF,TGCGCCAGCAGCTTAGGACGGGGTAATGAAAAACTGTTTTTT
once,NA,TRBV6-5,TRBJ1-2,CASSEAGRDGYTF,TGTGCCAGCAGTGAAGCGGGAAGGGATGGCTACACCTTC
NA,NA,TRBV5-1,TRBJ1-1,CASSLDRNTEAFF,TGCGCCAGCAGTCTTGACAGGAACACTGAAGCTTTCTTT
few,NA,TRBV5-1,TRBJ2-7,CASRYYRSGEQYF,TGCGCCAGCAGGTACTACAGGTCTGGCGAGCAGTACTTC
few,TRBD2,TRBV7-2,TRBJ2-5,CASSLWTSGQETQYF,TGTGCCAGCAGCTTGTGGACTAGCGGCCAAGAGACCCAGTACTTC
NA,TRBD1,TRBV7-2,TRBJ1-2,CASSRDRGQGYTF,TGTGCCAGCAGCCGGGACAGGGGGCAGGGCTACACCTTC
few,NA,TRBV5-1,TRBJ2-5,CASRNGGLPQETQYF,TGCGCCAGCAGAAACGGGGGGCTTCCCCAAGAGACCCAGTACTTC
NA,NA,TRBV14,TRBJ2-5,CASSQDTVQETQYF,TGTGCCAGCAGCCAAGATACAGTCCAAGAGACCCAGTACTTC
NA,TRBD2,TRBV5-1,TRBJ2-2,CASSAWTSGNTGELFF,TGCGCCAGCAGCGCCTGGACTAGCGGGAACACCGGGGAGCTGTTTTTT